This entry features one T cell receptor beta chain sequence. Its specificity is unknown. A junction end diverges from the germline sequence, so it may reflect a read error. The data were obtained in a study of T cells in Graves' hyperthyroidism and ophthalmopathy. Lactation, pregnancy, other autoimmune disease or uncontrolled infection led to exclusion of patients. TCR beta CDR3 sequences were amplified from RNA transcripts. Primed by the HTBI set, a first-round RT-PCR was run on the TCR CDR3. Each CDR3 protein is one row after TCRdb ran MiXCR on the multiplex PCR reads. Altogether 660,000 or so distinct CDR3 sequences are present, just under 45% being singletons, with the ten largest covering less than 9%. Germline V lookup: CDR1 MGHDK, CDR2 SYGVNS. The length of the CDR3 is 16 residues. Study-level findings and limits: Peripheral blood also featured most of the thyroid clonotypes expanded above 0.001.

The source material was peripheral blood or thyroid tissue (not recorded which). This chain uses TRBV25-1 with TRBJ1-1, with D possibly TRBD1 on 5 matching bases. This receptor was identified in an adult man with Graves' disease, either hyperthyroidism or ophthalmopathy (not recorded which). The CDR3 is CACSAAPPWGDTEAFF. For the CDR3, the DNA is TGTGCCTGCAGTGCTGCGCCCCCTTGGGGGGACACTGAAGCTTTCTTT. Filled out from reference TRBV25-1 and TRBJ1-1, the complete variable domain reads EADIYQTPRYLVIGTGKKITLECSQTMGHDKMYWYQQDPGMELHLIHYSYGVNSTEKGDLSSESTVSRIRTEHFPLTLESARPSHTSQYLCACSAAPPWGDTEAFFGQGTRLTVV.